Shown below are 22 T cell receptor beta chains from a single sample sequenced in a study of vaccination effects on CD4 cells after COVID-19 (dated by TCRdb to between 2021 and 2024). After roughly 11 days of culture, CD4+ T cells were isolated with the EasySep CD4+ T cell isolation kit. Libraries were prepared through the immunoSEQ multiplex PCR assay. The clones in this table, taken by TCRdb from immuneACCESS, are in-frame only. Not every clone is retained; where verified, under half of the shortfall comes from an unresolved V gene, and the cause of the rest is unknown. This sample lists about 58,000 clones; 65% to 80% were detected once. The ten top clones hold 2.5% to 3.5% of the sample. Their antigens are not known. Material: CD4+ T cells from PBMCs cultured without peptide, obtained before COVID-19 vaccination. These receptors all stem from a human donor who received a COVID-19 vaccine.

The chain uses TRBV24-1 and TRBJ1-5; D is uncertain. The CDR3 runs 17 residues. CDR1 is KGHDR, CDR2 SFDVKD, per germline. V was cut by 2 bases and J by 1 base, with 14 bases left in between. In DNA, the CDR3 is TGTGCCACCAGTGATTCGCGGGGAGATGTAAGCAATCAGCCCCAGCATTTT. Its translation: CATSDSRGDVSNQPQHF.

This clone came up a few times. The chain carries TRBV27 and TRBJ2-7, with TRBD1 matching over 11 bases. Per the germline V gene, CDR1 is MNHEY and CDR2 is SMNVEV (reference sequence). This CDR3 has 14 amino acids. The V and J ends lost 6 bases and 1 base, in that order; junction bases with no gene match: 2. The CDR3 sequence: CASRGQGGSYEQYV. In DNA form, the CDR3 reads TGTGCCAGCAGGGGACAGGGGGGTTCCTACGAGCAGTACGTC.

The chain combines TRBV6-1 with TRBJ2-7, with D possibly being TRBD1 (7 bases). Between the trimmed V and J ends, which lost 3 bases and 3 bases, there was a span of 15 bases. This CDR3 spans 15 amino acids. Germline V lookup: CDR1 MNHNS, CDR2 SASEGT. For the CDR3, the DNA is TGTGCCAGCAGTGATGGCGGGACAGCCAACTACGAGCAGTACGTC. Protein sequence: CASSDGGTANYEQYV.

This chain connects TRBV4-1 to TRBJ1-4; tentative D call: TRBD1 (5 bases). CDR3 length equals 15 residues. Germline-derived CDR1 and CDR2 are MGHRA and YSYEKL. Trimming pared 1 base from V and 4 bases from J, leaving 10 bases between. CDR3 sequence reads: CASSQAGLGNEKLFF. As DNA, the CDR3 is TGCGCCAGCAGCCAAGCAGGGTTGGGTAATGAAAAACTGTTTTTT.

The gene calls are TRBV15 and TRBJ1-5; D unresolved. The V end lost 1 base, the J end lost 3 bases, and 1 base lay between the germline ends. The V gene's germline CDR1 is LNHNV and CDR2 YYDKDF (reference sequence). CDR3 length equals 12 residues. CDR3: CATSRANQPQHF. The CDR3 region has the DNA TGTGCCACCAGCAGAGCCAATCAGCCCCAGCATTTT.

Details on this clone: In the same sample, other DNA sequences code for this CDR3. This chain uses TRBV5-1 with TRBJ2-3, with D possibly matching TRBD1 (6 bases). Germline CDR1 reads SGHRS; CDR2 reads YFSETQ. Trimming stripped 0 bases from V and 4 bases from J, with 6 bases between. The CDR3 spans 13 residues. The DNA for the CDR3 is TGCGCCAGCAGCTTGGAGGGGGCAGATACGCAGTATTTT. It encodes CASSLEGADTQYF.

The genes are TRBV7-2 and TRBJ2-1, with 8 bases aligning to TRBD1. V lost 5 bases to trimming and J lost 1 base; unmatched junction nucleotides: 7. This CDR3 contains 16 residues. Germline V lookup: CDR1 SGHTA, CDR2 FQGNSA. CDR3 DNA sequence: TGTGCCAGCAGCCGGGACAGGCGGCCTTCCTACAATGAGCAGTTCTTC. Translation gives CASSRDRRPSYNEQFF.

The V call is TRBV23-1, the J call TRBJ2-7; D remains ambiguous. TRBV23-1 is an ORF, with its function uncertain. Trimming cost V 0 bases and J 9 bases, with 12 bases left between them. This CDR3 comprises 13 residues. Here the CDR3 reads CASSQSTVTVQYV. The CDR3 bases are TGCGCCAGCAGTCAATCCACAGTTACTGTGCAGTACGTC.

The genes are TRBV6-1 and TRBJ1-5; no firm D call. This CDR3 region has 14 residues. Looked up from germline, CDR1 is MNHNS and CDR2 is SASEGT. The ends were cut back, 2 bases at V and 6 bases at J, with 11 bases in the middle. CDR3 loop: CASSEIRGFQPQHF. In DNA form, the CDR3 reads TGTGCCAGCAGTGAAATAAGAGGGTTTCAGCCCCAGCATTTT.

The J gene is TRBJ1-3, the V gene TRBV30; D unclear. Germline CDR1 reads GTSNPN; CDR2 reads SVGIG (reference sequence). The V gene lost 4 bases and the J gene lost 0 bases, with 7 bases spanning the gap. CDR3 length: 13 residues. The CDR3 sequence is CAWTALSGNTIYF. The CDR3 DNA reads as TGTGCCTGGACAGCTCTCTCTGGAAACACCATATATTTT.

V gene TRBV5-1 combines with J gene TRBJ2-1; 11 bases agree with TRBD2. The CDR3 spans 16 residues. The V segment lost 0 bases and the J segment 7 bases; nucleotides outside the gene matches: 6. Germline CDR1 SGHRS, CDR2 YFSETQ. The CDR3 reads CASSLATSGGGNEQFF. The CDR3 nucleotides read TGCGCCAGCAGCTTGGCAACTAGCGGGGGAGGGAATGAGCAGTTCTTC.

This clone has more than one count but fewer than ten. The rearrangement joins TRBV19 to TRBJ1-6; no clear D gene. Looked up from germline, CDR1 is LNHDA and CDR2 is SQIVND (reference sequence). The V and J ends lost 3 bases and 10 bases respectively, with 10 bases between them. The CDR3 covers 13 residues. The CDR3: CASSISPGSPLHF. DNA for the CDR3: TGTGCCAGTAGTATCTCTCCAGGCTCACCCCTCCACTTT. The full variable domain, its missing parts supplied by reference TRBV19 and TRBJ1-6, is DGGITQSPKYLFRKEGQNVTLSCEQNLNHDAMYWYRQDPGQGLRLIYYSQIVNDFQKGDIAEGYSVSREKKESFPLTVTSAQKNPTAFYLCASSISPGSPLHFGNGTRLTVT.

The chain couples TRBV6-5 to TRBJ2-7, with D perhaps given as TRBD1 or TRBD2 (5 bases each). Deletions cut 5 bases from V and 2 bases from J, with 16 bases between. The CDR3 runs 15 residues. Germline V gives CDR1 MNHEY, CDR2 SVGAGI. The DNA for the CDR3 is TGTGCCAGCAGTCCAAGGGAGACAGACCCCTACGAGCAGTACGTC. It yields the protein CASSPRETDPYEQYV.

The chain employs TRBV5-8 and TRBJ2-1; D possibly matches TRBD1 or TRBD2 (5 bases each). V was shortened by 4 bases and J by 11 bases, with 19 bases between the two germline ends. Germline V gene sequence: CDR1 SGHTS, CDR2 YDEGEE. This CDR3 contains 14 residues. CDR3 amino acids: CASSDGTVSWKQFF. CDR3 sequence (DNA): TGTGCCAGCAGCGACGGGACCGTGAGTTGGAAGCAGTTCTTC.

This chain links TRBV5-8 with TRBJ2-4; TRBD1 might be the D (6 bases). The CDR3 totals 13 residues. The germline CDR1 and CDR2 sequences are SGHTS and YDEGEE. The germline V and J ends were trimmed by 2 bases and 8 bases, with 11 bases remaining between them. This CDR3 is CASSFKGVYIQYF. The CDR3, as DNA: TGTGCCAGCAGCTTCAAGGGGGTATACATTCAGTACTTC.

This clone was picked up a small number of times. CDR3 DNA sequence: TGTGCCAGCAGCTCCGGGACGGGGCATAGCAATCAGCCCCAGCATTTT. Translating it yields CASSSGTGHSNQPQHF. This rearrangement joins TRBV7-2 to TRBJ1-5; D is possibly TRBD1 (5 bases). The CDR3 is 16 amino acids. Trimming pared 4 bases from V and 0 bases from J, leaving 13 bases between. Germline V lookup: CDR1 SGHTA, CDR2 FQGNSA.

The chain combines TRBV30 with TRBJ2-7; unclear D gene. V was pared by 1 base and J by 1 base, with 8 bases between. The CDR3 sequence is 13 residues long. Germline V lookup: CDR1 GTSNPN, CDR2 SVGIG (reference sequence). The CDR3 region has the DNA TGTGCCTGGAGTGCCCGAGGATCCTACGAGCAGTACGTC. Amino acids: CAWSARGSYEQYV.

The V call is TRBV18, the J call TRBJ2-5; the match to TRBD2 covers 7 bases. The CDR3 is made up of 14 amino acids. V dropped 0 bases and J dropped 5; count of bases not matched to a gene: 3. Germline lookup yields CDR1 KGHSH and CDR2 LQKENI. The CDR3 DNA follows: TGTGCCAGCTCACCACCGACCGGGGGGGAGACCCAGTACTTC. Protein product: CASSPPTGGETQYF.

The chain is built from TRBV9 and TRBJ1-4; D gene ambiguous. V was pared by 0 bases and J by 8 bases, with 11 bases between. The germline V gene has CDR1 SGDLS and CDR2 YYNGEE. The CDR3 is 14 residues long. The CDR3 DNA is TGTGCCAGCAGCGTAGGCTGGTCGGCGGAAAAACTGTTTTTT. This gives the protein CASSVGWSAEKLFF.

This clone was found a few times. The gene calls are TRBV9 and TRBJ1-1, with D possibly TRBD1 on 5 matching bases. V lost 1 base, J lost 5 bases, and 12 bases lay in between. CDR1 and CDR2 (germline): SGDLS, YYNGEE. The CDR3 spans 14 residues. CDR3: CASSVLGEGTEAFF. CDR3 nucleotide sequence: TGTGCCAGCAGCGTATTGGGGGAGGGAACTGAAGCTTTCTTT.

This chain links TRBV14 with TRBJ2-7; no clear D gene. V lost 1 base and J lost 3, with 10 bases in between. This CDR3 is 14 amino acids long. The germline V gene encodes CDR1 SGHDN and CDR2 FVKESK. CDR3 nucleotide sequence: TGTGCCAGCAGCCAAGGCGCAGGCTTCTACGAGCAGTACGTC. This translates into CASSQGAGFYEQYV.

The J gene is TRBJ2-5, the V gene TRBV18; D gene uncertain. Germline lookup yields CDR1 KGHSH and CDR2 LQKENI. V lost 3 bases and J 2 bases, leaving 10 bases between the germline ends. There are 14 residues in the CDR3. CDR3 loop: CASSPVGIQETQYF. CDR3 DNA: TGTGCCAGCTCACCTGTGGGTATTCAAGAGACCCAGTACTTC.